This T cell receptor beta chain comes out of a study of human thymus T cells. Broader study findings: Apparent skewing of V and J gene usage characterized both thymic and blood repertoires.

A note on this clone: The antigen is unknown.

Resections obtained during corrective heart surgery supplied the thymus tissue. Donors were healthy Finnish infants having corrective surgery for congenital heart defects. The method was immunoSEQ multiplex PCR; TCRdb's version includes in-frame clones alone and lacks a portion of them. The sample has some 80,000 clones, just over 95% seen once. Trimming shortened V by 1 base and J by 4 bases, and 8 bases separated the two germline ends. CDR3 size: 13 residues. Germline CDR1 reads SGHNT; CDR2 reads YYREEE (reference sequence). The sequencing input was thymus tissue. This chain connects TRBV5-4 to TRBJ1-2; unclear D gene. The sequence was obtained from a boy less than two years old with a congenital heart defect but otherwise immunologically healthy. CDR3 amino acids: CASSLSALYGYTF. Written as DNA, the CDR3 is TGTGCCAGCAGCTTGTCGGCGCTCTATGGCTACACCTTC.